This T cell receptor beta chain is drawn from a study of blood T cell repertoires in COVID-19. Data came from immunoSEQ multiplex PCR; TCRdb stores just in-frame clones and leaves some out. The data contain hundreds of thousands of clones, roughly 86% of them singletons. The origin of this receptor is a woman aged 25 to 39 with COVID-19, enrolled during active disease. Input material: peripheral blood.

CDR3 sequence reads: CAWSVRSVGTALHF. DNA of the CDR3: TGTGCCTGGAGTGTACGAAGCGTAGGTACGGCCCTCCACTTT. The chain links TRBV30 to TRBJ1-6; D unclear. Trimming pared 0 bases from V and 14 bases from J, leaving 17 bases between. The CDR3 extends over 14 amino acids. Germline assignment: CDR1 GTSNPN and CDR2 SVGIG (reference sequence).